This TCR beta chain was recovered during a study of T cells in Graves' hyperthyroidism and ophthalmopathy. CDR3 length equals 15 residues. V trimming: 4 bases; J trimming: 7 bases; junction bases outside the gene matches: 13. Germline values: CDR1 LGHDT, CDR2 YNNKEL (reference sequence). General study results and limits: Most thyroid clonotypes expanded above 0.001 appeared in blood too.

RNA transcripts were the template for amplifying TCR beta CDR3 regions. The primer set for the first-round RT-PCR of the TCR CDR3 was HTBI. MiXCR, applied by TCRdb to the multiplex PCR reads, yields one record per CDR3 protein. The table has approximately 720,000 distinct CDR3 sequences, around 20% seen once. Patients were aged 18 to 65, had disease duration under 2 months, and had newly diagnosed hyperthyroidism. Notes on this clonotype: Its specificity is not known.

Sequenced sample: blood. This sequence joins TRBV3-1 and TRBJ2-7; 7 bases agree with TRBD1. The receptor comes from a woman between 45 and 60 years old with Graves' hyperthyroidism that later progressed to Graves' ophthalmopathy. This CDR3 reads CASSPRDSPRGEQYF. CDR3 coding DNA: TGTGCCAGCAGCCCCCGGGACAGTCCCAGGGGGGAGCAGTACTTC.